The clone carrying this TCR beta chain was detected only a few times. Its specificity is unknown. The CDR3 extends over 15 amino acids. Germline-derived CDR1 and CDR2 are LGHDT and YNNKEL (reference sequence). Trimming stripped 3 bases from V and 1 base from J, with 10 bases between. These data belong to a study of T cell responses to AZD1222 COVID-19 vaccine. General study results and limits: Reportedly, close to half of spike-specific TCRs are directed against unmutated variant regions. Repertoires were obtained only post-peak T cell response. Clonal diversity was possibly underestimated; the donors were predominantly white British and more often female.

Some clones are missing from TCRdb's copy, which holds only in-frame ones; the method was immunoSEQ multiplex PCR. The data hold some 40,000 clones, with around three quarters observed a single time. The input for sequencing was peripheral blood, taken on day 0 of AZD1222 vaccination. The chain combines TRBV3-1 (or the pseudogene TRBV3-2) with TRBJ1-3; tentatively, D is TRBD1 (5 bases). The clonotype was recovered from an adult in good health. The CDR3 DNA reads as TGTGCCAGCAGCCATACAGGATCTTCTGGAAACACCATATATTTT. It encodes CASSHTGSSGNTIYF.